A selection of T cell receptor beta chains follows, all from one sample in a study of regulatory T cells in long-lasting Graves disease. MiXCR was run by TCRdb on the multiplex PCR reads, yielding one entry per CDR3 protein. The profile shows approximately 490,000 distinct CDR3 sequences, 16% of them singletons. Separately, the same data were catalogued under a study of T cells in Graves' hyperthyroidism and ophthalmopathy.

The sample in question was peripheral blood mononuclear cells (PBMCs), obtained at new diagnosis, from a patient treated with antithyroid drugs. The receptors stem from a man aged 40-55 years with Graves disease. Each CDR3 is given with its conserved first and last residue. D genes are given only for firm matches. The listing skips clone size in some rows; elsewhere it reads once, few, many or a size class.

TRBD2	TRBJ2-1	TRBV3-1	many	CASSPSLSGSHNEQFF	TGTGCCAGCAGCCCCTCGCTTAGCGGGAGCCACAATGAGCAGTTCTTC
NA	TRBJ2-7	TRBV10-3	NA	CAISDRALPLGEQYF	TGTGCCATCAGTGACAGGGCGCTTCCCCTGGGGGAGCAGTACTTC
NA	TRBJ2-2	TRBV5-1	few	CASSFDSNTGELFF	TGCGCCAGCAGCTTTGACAGTAACACCGGGGAGCTGTTTTTT
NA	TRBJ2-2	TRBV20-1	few	CSASGTENTGELFF	TGCAGTGCTTCCGGGACTGAGAACACCGGGGAGCTGTTTTTT
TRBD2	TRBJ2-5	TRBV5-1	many	CASSLFTSGSQETQYF	TGCGCCAGCAGCTTGTTCACTAGCGGGAGCCAAGAGACCCAGTACTTC
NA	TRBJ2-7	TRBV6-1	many	CASSESGYAVDEQYF	TGTGCCAGCAGTGAATCCGGGTATGCTGTTGACGAGCAGTACTTC
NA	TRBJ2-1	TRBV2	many	CASRSDSYNNEQFF	TGTGCCAGCAGGTCGGACAGTTACAACAATGAGCAGTTCTTC
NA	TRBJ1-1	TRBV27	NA	CASSFRTPHTEAFF	TGTGCCAGCAGTTTCCGGACACCTCACACTGAAGCTTTCTTT
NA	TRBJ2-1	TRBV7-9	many	CASSFLQLNEQFF	TGTGCCAGCAGCTTCCTACAGCTCAATGAGCAGTTCTTC
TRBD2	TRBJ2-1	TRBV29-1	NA	CSVEGLAGNIYNEQFF	TGCAGCGTTGAGGGGCTAGCGGGTAACATCTACAATGAGCAGTTCTTC
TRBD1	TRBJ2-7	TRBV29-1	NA	CSVEDRDRGYEQYF	TGCAGCGTTGAAGATCGGGACAGGGGCTACGAGCAGTACTTC
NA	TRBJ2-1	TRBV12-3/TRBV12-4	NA	CASSSSTGDEQFF	TGTGCCAGCAGTTCATCCACGGGAGATGAGCAGTTCTTC
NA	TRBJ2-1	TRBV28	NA	CASSFPGNNEQFF	TGTGCCAGCAGTTTTCCCGGGAACAATGAGCAGTTCTTC
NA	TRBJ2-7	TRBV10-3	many	CAIRPGPGVYEQYF	TGTGCCATCAGGCCGGGGCCGGGGGTCTACGAGCAGTACTTC
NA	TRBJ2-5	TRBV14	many	CASSGGIVTQYF	TGTGCCAGCAGCGGGGGAATTGTGACCCAGTACTTC
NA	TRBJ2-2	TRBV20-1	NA	CSASPGKIAGELFF	TGCAGTGCTAGCCCAGGGAAAATTGCCGGGGAGCTGTTTTTT
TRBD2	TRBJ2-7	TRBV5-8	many	CASSLPRGRPEQYF	TGTGCCAGCAGCTTGCCTCGCGGGAGGCCCGAGCAGTACTTC
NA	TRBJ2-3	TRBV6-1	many	CATENIRDNIDTQYF	TGTGCCACCGAGAATATCCGGGACAATATAGATACGCAGTATTTT
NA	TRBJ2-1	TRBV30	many	CAWRGEDSRSYNEQFF	TGTGCCTGGAGGGGCGAAGACAGCAGATCCTACAATGAGCAGTTCTTC
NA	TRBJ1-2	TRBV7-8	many	CASSLRDEGYGYTF	TGTGCCAGCAGCCTCCGGGACGAAGGGTATGGCTACACCTTC
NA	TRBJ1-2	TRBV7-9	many	CATPTWQGYGYTF	TGTGCCACCCCTACGTGGCAGGGGTATGGCTACACCTTC
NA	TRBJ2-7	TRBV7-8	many	CASKGWSSYEQYF	TGTGCCAGCAAGGGCTGGAGCTCCTACGAGCAGTACTTC
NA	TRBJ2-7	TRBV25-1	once	CASSEPGRIYEQYF	TGTGCCAGCAGTGAACCGGGAAGAATCTACGAGCAGTACTTC
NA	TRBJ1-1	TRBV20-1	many	CSADALGTEAFF	TGCAGTGCTGACGCCTTGGGCACTGAAGCTTTCTTT
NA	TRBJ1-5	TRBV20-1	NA	CSARGGVQPQHF	TGCAGTGCTAGAGGTGGGGTACAGCCCCAGCATTTT
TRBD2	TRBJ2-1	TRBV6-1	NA	CASSDPSGGTYNEQFF	TGTGCCAGCAGTGACCCTAGCGGGGGGACCTACAATGAGCAGTTCTTC
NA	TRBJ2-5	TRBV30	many	CAWSVLRGIQETQYF	TGTGCCTGGAGTGTTTTGCGGGGCATCCAAGAGACCCAGTACTTC
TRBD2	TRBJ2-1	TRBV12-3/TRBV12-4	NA	CASSFGTSGKSSYNEQFF	TGTGCCAGCAGTTTTGGAACTAGCGGGAAGAGCTCCTACAATGAGCAGTTCTTC
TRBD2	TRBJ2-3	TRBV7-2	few	CASSLFGRQDTQYF	TGTGCCAGCAGCTTATTCGGGAGGCAAGATACGCAGTATTTT
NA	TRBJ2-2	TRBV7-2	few	CASSFDRRHGELFF	TGTGCCAGCAGCTTCGACAGGAGACACGGGGAGCTGTTTTTT
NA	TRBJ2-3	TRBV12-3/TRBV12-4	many	CASSSPLGSTDTQYF	TGTGCCAGCAGTTCCCCCCTAGGCAGCACAGATACGCAGTATTTT
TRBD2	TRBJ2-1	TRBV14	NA	CASSQGTSVSGYYNEQFF	TGTGCCAGCAGCCAAGGGACTAGCGTATCGGGCTACTACAATGAGCAGTTCTTC